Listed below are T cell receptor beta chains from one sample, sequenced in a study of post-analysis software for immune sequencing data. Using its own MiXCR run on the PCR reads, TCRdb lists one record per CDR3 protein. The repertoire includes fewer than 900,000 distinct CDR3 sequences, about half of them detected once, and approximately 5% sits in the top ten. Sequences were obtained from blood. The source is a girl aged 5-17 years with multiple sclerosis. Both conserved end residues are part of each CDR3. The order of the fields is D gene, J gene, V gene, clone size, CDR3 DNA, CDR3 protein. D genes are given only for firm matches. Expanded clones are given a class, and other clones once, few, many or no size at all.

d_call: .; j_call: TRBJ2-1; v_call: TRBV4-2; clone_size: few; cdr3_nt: TGTGCCAGCAGTAGAAGCCAGCGGGCCTTAGGGAATGAGCAGTTCTTC; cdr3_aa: CASSRSQRALGNEQFF
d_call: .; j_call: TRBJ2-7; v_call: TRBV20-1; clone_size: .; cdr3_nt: TGCAGTGCTAGGCCGCCAGCCTCCTACGAGCAGTACTTC; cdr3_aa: CSARPPASYEQYF
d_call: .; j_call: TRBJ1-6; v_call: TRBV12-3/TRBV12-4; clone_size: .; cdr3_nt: TGTGCCAGCAGTTTTGCCGATTCACCCCTCCACTTT; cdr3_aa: CASSFADSPLHF
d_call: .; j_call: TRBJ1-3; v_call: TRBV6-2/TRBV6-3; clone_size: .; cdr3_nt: TGTGCCAGCAGTTCTCCCGGACAGCGTTTTACCGGAAACACCATATATTTT; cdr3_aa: CASSSPGQRFTGNTIYF
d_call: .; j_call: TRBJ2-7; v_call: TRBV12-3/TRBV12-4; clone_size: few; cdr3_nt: TGTGCCAGCAGTTTTCTTGTGGGACCGGACTACGAGCAGTACTTC; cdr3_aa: CASSFLVGPDYEQYF
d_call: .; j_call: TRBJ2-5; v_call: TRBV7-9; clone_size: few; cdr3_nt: TGTGCCAGCAGCTACGACCCTCTTGGGCAGTACTTC; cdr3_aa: CASSYDPLGQYF
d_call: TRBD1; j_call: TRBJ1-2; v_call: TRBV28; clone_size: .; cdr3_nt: TGTGCCAGCAGACCCCCGACAGGGGTTAACTATGGCTACACCTTC; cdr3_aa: CASRPPTGVNYGYTF
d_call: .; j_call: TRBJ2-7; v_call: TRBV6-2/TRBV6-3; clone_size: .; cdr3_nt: TGTGCCAGCAGAGATGGACTGGCTACCTACGAGCAGTACTTC; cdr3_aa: CASRDGLATYEQYF
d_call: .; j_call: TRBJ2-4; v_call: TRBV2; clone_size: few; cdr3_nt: TGTGCCAGCAGTGGTTGGGCGGTCAAAAACATTCAGTACTTC; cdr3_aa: CASSGWAVKNIQYF
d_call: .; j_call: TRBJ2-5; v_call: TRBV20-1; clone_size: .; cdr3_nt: TGCAGTGCTAGAGCGGTAGCGGAAGAGACCCAGTACTTC; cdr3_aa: CSARAVAEETQYF
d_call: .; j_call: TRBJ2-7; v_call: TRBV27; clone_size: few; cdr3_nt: TGTGCCAGCAGTTCCCCATTTTCTTACGAGCAGTACTTC; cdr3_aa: CASSSPFSYEQYF
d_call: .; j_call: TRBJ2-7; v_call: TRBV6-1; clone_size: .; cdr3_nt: TGTGCCAGCAGTGAGGCCCTTTTTGGTAGCGGCTCCTACGAGCAGTACTTC; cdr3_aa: CASSEALFGSGSYEQYF
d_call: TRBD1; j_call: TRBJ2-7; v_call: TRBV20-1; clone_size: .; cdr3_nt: TGCAGTGCTAGACCCCAGGACAGGGGACAGTACTTC; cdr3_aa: CSARPQDRGQYF
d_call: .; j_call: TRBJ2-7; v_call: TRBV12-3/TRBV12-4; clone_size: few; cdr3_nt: TGTGCCAGCAGTCCCGCCGGGTCAACCTACGAGCAGTACTTC; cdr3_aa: CASSPAGSTYEQYF